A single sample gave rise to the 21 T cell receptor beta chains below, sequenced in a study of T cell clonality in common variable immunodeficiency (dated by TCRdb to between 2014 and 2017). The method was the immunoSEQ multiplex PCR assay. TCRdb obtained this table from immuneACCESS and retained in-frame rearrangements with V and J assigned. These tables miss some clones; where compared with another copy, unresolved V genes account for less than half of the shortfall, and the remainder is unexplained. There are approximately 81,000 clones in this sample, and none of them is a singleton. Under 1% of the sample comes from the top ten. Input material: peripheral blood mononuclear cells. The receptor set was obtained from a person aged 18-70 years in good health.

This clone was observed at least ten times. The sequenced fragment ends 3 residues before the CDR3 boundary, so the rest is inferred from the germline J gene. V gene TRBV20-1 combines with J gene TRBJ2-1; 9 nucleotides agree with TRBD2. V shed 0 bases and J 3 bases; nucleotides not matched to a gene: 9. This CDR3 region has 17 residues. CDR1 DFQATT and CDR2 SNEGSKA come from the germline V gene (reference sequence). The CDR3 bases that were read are TGCAGTGCTAGAGATCTACGTGGACTAGCGCACTACAATGAG. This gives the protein CSARDLRGLAHYNE. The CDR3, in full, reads CSARDLRGLAHYNEQFF.

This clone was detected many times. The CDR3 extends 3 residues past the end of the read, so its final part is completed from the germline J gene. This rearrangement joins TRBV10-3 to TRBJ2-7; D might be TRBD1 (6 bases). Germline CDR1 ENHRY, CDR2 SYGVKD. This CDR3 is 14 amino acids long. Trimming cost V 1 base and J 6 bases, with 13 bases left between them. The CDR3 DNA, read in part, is TGTGCCATCAGTGAGTTCGCAGGGGAAGGCGAG. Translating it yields CAISEFAGEGE. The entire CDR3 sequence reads CAISEFAGEGEQYF.

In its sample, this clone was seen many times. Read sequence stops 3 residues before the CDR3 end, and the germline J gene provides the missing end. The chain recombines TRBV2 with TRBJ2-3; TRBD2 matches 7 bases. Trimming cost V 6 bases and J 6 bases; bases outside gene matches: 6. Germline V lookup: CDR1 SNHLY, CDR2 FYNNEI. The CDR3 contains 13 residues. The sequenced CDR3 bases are TGTGCCAGCAGCAGACTAGCTACCGATACG. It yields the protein CASSRLATDT. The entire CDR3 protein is CASSRLATDTQYF.

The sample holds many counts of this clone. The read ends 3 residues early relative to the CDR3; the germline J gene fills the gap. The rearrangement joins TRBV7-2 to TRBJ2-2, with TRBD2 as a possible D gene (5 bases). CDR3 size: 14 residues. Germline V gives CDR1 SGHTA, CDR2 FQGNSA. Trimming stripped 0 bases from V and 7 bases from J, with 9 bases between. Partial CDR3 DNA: TGTGCCAGCAGCTTAGCGAGGGCGGGCGGGGAG. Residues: CASSLARAGGE. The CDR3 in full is CASSLARAGGELFF.

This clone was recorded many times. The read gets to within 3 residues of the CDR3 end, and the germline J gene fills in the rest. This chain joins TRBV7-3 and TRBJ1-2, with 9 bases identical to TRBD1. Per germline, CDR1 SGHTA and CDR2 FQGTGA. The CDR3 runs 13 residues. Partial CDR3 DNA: TGTGCCAGCAGGGGGGACAGGGTGACCGGC. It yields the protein CASRGDRVTG. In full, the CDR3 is CASRGDRVTGYTF.

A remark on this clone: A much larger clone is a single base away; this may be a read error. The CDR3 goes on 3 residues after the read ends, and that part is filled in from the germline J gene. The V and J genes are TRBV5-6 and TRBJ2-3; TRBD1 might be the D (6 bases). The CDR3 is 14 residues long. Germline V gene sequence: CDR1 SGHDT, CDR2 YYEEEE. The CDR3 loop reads CASSLDRAKQPQYF. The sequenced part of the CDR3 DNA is TGTGCCAGCAGCTTGGACAGGGCCAAGCAGCCG.

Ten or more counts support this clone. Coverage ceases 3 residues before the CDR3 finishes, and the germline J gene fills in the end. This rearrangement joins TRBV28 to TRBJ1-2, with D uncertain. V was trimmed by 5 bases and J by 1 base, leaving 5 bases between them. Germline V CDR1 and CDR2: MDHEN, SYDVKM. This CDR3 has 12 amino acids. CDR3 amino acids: CASSNINYGYTF. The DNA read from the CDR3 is TGTGCCAGCAGTAACATTAACTATGGC.

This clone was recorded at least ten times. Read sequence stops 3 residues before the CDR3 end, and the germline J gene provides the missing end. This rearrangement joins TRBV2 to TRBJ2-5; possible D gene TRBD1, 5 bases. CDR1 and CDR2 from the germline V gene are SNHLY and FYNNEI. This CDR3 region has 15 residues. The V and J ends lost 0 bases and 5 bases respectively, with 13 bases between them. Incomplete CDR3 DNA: TGTGCCAGCAGTGAAGCCTCTACGTACAGGGAGACC. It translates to CASSEASTYRET. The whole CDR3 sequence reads CASSEASTYRETQYF.

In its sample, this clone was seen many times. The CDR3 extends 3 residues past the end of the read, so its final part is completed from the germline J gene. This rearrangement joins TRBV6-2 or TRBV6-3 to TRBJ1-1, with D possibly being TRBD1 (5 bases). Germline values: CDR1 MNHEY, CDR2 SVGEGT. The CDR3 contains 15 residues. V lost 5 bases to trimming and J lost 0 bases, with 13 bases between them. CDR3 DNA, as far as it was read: TGTGCCAGCAGTCGACTGACAGTTTTGAACACTGAA. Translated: CASSRLTVLNTE. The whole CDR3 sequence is CASSRLTVLNTEAFF.

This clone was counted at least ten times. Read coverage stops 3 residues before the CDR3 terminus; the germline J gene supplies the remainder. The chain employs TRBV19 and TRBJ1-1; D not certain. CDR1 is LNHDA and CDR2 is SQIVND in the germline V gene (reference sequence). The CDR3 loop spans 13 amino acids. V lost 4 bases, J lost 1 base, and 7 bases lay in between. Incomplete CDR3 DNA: TGTGCCAGTAGTACCCAGAAGAACACTGAA. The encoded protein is CASSTQKNTE. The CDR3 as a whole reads CASSTQKNTEAFF.

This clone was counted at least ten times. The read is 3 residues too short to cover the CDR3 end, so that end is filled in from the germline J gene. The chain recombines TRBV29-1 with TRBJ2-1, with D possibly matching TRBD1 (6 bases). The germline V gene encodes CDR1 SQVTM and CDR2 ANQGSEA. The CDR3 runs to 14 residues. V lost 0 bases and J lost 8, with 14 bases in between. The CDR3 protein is CSVEDGQFSDEQFF. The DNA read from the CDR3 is TGCAGCGTTGAAGATGGACAGTTCTCAGATGAG.

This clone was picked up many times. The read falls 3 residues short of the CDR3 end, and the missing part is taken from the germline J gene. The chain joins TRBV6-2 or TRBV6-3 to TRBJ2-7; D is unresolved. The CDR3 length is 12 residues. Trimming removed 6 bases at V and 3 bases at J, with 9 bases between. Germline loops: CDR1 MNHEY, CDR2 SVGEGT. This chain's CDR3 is CASRGPYYEQYF. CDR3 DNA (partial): TGTGCCAGCAGGGGCCCTTACTACGAG.

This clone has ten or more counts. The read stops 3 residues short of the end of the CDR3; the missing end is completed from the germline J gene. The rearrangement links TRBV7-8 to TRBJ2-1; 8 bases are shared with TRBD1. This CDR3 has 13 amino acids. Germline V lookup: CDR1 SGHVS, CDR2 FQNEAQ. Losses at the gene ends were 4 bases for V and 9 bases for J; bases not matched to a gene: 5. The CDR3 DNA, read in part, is TGTGCCAGCAGCTGGGACAGGTTTACTGAG. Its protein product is CASSWDRFTE. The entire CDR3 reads CASSWDRFTEQFF.

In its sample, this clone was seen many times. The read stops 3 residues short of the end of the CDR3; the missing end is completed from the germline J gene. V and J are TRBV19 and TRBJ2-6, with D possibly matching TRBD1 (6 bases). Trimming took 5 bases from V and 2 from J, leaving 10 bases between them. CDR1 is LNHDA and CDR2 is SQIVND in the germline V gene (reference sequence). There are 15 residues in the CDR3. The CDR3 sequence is CASSGRGAGANVLTF. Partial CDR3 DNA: TGTGCCAGTAGTGGCAGGGGCGCTGGGGCCAACGTC. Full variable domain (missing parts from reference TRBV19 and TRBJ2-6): DGGITQSPKYLFRKEGQNVTLSCEQNLNHDAMYWYRQDPGQGLRLIYYSQIVNDFQKGDIAEGYSVSREKKESFPLTVTSAQKNPTAFYLCASSGRGAGANVLTFGAGSRLTVL.

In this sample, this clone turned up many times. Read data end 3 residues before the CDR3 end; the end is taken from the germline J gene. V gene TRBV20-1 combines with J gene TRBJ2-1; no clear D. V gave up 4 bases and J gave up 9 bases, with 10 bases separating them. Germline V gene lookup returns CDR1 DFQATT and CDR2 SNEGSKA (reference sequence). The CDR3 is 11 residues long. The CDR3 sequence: CSANTPSEQFF. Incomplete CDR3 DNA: TGCAGTGCTAACACCCCGAGTGAG.

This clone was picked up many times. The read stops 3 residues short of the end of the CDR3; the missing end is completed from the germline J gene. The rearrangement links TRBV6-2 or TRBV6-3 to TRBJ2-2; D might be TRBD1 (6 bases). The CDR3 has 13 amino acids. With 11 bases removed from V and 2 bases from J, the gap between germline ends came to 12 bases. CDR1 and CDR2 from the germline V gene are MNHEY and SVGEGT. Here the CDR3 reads CASTGLNTGELFF. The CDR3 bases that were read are TGTGCCTCCACAGGGTTAAACACCGGGGAG.

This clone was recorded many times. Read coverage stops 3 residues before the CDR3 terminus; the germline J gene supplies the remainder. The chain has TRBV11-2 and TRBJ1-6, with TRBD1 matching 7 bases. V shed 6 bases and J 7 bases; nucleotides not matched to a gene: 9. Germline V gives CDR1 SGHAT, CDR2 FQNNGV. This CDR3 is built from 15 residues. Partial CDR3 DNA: TGTGCCAGCAGTTTTACCGGGACAGAAAATTCACCC. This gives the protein CASSFTGTENSP. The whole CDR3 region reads CASSFTGTENSPLHF.

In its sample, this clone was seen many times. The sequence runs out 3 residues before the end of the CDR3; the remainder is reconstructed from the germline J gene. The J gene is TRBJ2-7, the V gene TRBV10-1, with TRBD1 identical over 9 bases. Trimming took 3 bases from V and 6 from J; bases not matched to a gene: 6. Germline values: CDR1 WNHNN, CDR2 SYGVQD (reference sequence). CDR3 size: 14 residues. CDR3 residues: CASSESGTGTEQYF. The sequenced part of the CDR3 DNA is TGCGCCAGCAGTGAATCCGGGACAGGGACCGAG.

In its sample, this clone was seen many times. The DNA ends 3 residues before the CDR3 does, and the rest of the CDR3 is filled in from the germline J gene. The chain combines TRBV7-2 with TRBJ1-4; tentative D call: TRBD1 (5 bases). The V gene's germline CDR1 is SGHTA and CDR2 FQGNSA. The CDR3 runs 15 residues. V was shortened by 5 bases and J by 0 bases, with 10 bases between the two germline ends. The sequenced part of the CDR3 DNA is TGTGCCAGCAGCCGTACGGGGGCAACTAATGAAAAA. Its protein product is CASSRTGATNEK. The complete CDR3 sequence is CASSRTGATNEKLFF.

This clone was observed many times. The CDR3 here is CASSTQGVETEAFF. The covered CDR3 bases are TGTGCCAGCAGCACCCAGGGGGTGGAAACTGAA. V usage is TRBV5-4 and J usage is TRBJ1-1; 7 bases align to TRBD1. The CDR3 extends 3 residues past the end of the read, so its final part is completed from the germline J gene. There are 14 residues in the CDR3. The V gene's germline CDR1 is SGHNT and CDR2 YYREEE (reference sequence). Trimming took 4 bases from V and 5 from J; bases not matched to a gene: 8.

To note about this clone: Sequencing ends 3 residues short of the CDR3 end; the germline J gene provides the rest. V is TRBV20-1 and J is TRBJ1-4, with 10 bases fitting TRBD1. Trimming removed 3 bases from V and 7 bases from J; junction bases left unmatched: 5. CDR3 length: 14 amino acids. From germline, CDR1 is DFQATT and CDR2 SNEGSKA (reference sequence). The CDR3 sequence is CSARTGGVGEKLFF. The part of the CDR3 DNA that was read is TGCAGTGCTAGGACAGGGGGCGTGGGTGAAAAA.